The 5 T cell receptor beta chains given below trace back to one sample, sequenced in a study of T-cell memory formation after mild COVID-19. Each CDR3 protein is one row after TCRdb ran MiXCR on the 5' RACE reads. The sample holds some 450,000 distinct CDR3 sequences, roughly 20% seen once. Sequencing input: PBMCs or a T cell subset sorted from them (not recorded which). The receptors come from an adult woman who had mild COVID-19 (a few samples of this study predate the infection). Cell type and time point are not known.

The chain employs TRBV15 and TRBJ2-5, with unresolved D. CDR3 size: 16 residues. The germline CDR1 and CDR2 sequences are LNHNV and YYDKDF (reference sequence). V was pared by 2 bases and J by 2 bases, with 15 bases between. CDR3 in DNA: TGTGCCACCAGCAGACCCCGGGCGGCGCCACAAGAGACCCAGTACTTC. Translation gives CATSRPRAAPQETQYF.

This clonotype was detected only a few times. This chain's CDR3 is CSALSTGTGTDTQYF. The CDR3 DNA follows: TGCAGTGCCCTAAGTACCGGGACAGGGACAGATACGCAGTATTTT. The chain recombines TRBV20-1 with TRBJ2-3, with 9 bases matching TRBD1. V lost 6 bases, J lost 3 bases, and 10 bases stayed unmatched. The CDR3 sequence is 15 residues long. The germline CDR1 and CDR2 sequences are DFQATT and SNEGSKA (reference sequence).

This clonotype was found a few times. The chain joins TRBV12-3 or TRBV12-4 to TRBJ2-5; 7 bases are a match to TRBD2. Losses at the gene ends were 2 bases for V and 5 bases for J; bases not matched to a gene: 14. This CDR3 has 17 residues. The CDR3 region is CASSLYGAGAPGETQYF. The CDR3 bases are TGTGCCAGCAGTTTATACGGCGCGGGAGCGCCCGGGGAGACCCAGTACTTC.

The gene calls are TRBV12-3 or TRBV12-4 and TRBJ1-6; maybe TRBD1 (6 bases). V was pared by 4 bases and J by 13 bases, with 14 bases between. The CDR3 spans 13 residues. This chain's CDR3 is CASSSSYRAPLHF. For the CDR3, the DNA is TGTGCCAGCAGTTCCTCCTACAGGGCTCCCCTCCACTTT.

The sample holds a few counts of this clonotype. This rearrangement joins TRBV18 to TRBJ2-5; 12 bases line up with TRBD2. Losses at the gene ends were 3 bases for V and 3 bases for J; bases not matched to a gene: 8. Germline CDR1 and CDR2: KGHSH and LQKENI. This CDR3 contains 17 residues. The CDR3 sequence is CASSPVRRTSGEETQYF. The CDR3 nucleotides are TGTGCCAGCTCACCGGTACGTCGGACTAGCGGGGAAGAGACCCAGTACTTC.